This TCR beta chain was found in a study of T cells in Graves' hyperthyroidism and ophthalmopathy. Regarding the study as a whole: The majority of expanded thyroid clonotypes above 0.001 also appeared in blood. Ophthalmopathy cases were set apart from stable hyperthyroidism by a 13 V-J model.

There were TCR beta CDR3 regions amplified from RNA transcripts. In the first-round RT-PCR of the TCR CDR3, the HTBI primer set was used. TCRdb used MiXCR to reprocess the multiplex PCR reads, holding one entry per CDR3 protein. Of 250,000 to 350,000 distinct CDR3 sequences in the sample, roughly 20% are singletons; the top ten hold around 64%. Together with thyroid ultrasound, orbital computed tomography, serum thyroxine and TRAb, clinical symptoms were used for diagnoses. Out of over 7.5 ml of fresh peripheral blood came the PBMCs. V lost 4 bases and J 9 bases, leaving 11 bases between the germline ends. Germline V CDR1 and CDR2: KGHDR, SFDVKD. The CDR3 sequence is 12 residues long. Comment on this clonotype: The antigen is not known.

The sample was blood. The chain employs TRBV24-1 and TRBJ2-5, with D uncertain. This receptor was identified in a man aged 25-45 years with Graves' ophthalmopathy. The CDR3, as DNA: TGTGCCACCAGTGACAGCGACGTAGCCCAGTACTTC. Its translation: CATSDSDVAQYF.